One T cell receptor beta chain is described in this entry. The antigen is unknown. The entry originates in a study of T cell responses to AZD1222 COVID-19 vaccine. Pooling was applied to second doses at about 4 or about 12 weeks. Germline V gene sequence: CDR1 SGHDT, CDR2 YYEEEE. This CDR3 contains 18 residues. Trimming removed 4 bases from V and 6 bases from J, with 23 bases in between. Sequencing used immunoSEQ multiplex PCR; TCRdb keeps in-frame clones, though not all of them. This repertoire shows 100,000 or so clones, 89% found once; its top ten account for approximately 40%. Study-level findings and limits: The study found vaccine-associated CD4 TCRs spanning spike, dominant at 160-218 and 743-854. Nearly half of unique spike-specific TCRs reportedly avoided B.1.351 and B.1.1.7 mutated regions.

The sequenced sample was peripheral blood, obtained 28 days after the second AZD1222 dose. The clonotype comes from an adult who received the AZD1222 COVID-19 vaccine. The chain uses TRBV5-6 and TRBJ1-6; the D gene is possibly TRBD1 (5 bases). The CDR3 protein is CASSLRPYSGTANSPLHF. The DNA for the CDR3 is TGTGCCAGCAGCCTTCGTCCCTACTCCGGGACGGCTAATTCACCCCTCCACTTT.